This passage covers 6 T cell receptor beta chains from one sample sequenced in a study of T cell responses to AZD1222 COVID-19 vaccine. The data were produced by immunoSEQ multiplex PCR, yet TCRdb's version contains in-frame clones alone and is incomplete. The table shows roughly 150,000 clones, with about nine tenths occurring only once. Sequencing used peripheral blood, obtained on day 0 of AZD1222 vaccination. All receptors derive from an adult in good health.

This sequence joins TRBV27 and TRBJ2-3; D unclear. Germline lookup yields CDR1 MNHEY and CDR2 SMNVEV (reference sequence). The V gene lost 5 bases and the J gene lost 2 bases, with 11 bases spanning the gap. There are 14 residues in the CDR3. The CDR3 DNA is TGTGCCAGCAGTATTATGGGCGCCACAGATACGCAGTATTTT. This gives the protein CASSIMGATDTQYF.

The V gene is TRBV27, the J gene TRBJ1-1; TRBD1 might be the D (6 bases). The CDR3 is made up of 16 amino acids. Germline V CDR1 and CDR2: MNHEY, SMNVEV (reference sequence). V shed 4 bases and J shed 3 bases, with 18 bases lying between them. CDR3 coding DNA: TGTGCCAGCAGTTCCCTGCGGGGGCGCGGGGACACTGAAGCTTTCTTT. Encoded protein: CASSSLRGRGDTEAFF.

The CDR3 loop is CASTRRQGGEQYF. CDR3 DNA: TGTGCCAGCACCCGCCGACAGGGAGGAGAGCAGTACTTC. V is TRBV6-5 and J is TRBJ2-7; possibly TRBD1 for D (7 bases). V shed 7 bases and J shed 7 bases, with 17 bases lying between them. In germline, CDR1 is MNHEY, CDR2 SVGAGI. The CDR3 covers 13 residues.

This chain uses TRBV14 with TRBJ1-1, with 8 bases that match TRBD1. CDR1 is SGHDN and CDR2 is FVKESK in the germline V gene. V lost 0 bases to trimming and J lost 6 bases; unmatched junction nucleotides: 6. The CDR3 is 15 residues long. This chain's CDR3 is CASSQDPGGIAEAFF. The CDR3 coding sequence is TGTGCCAGCAGCCAAGATCCAGGGGGCATAGCTGAAGCTTTCTTT. The complete variable domain, with remaining parts taken from reference TRBV14 and TRBJ1-1, reads EAGVTQFPSHSVIEKGQTVTLRCDPISGHDNLYWYRRVMGKEIKFLLHFVKESKQDESGMPNNRFLAERTGGTYSTLKVQPAELEDSGVYFCASSQDPGGIAEAFFGQGTRLTVV.

The chain joins TRBV5-1 to TRBJ2-3; D is possibly TRBD1 (7 bases). Trimming took 3 bases from V and 5 from J, leaving 19 bases between them. CDR1 is SGHRS and CDR2 is YFSETQ in the germline V gene. This CDR3 comprises 16 residues. CDR3 in amino acids: CASSSTGTHARDTQYF. The CDR3 region has the DNA TGCGCCAGCAGCTCGACAGGGACTCACGCCAGAGATACGCAGTATTTT.

A single count supports this clone. V usage is TRBV19 and J usage is TRBJ2-1; either TRBD1 or TRBD2 may supply D (5 bases each). Trimming took off 3 bases at V and 6 bases at J, with 12 bases between the two ends. Per germline, CDR1 LNHDA and CDR2 SQIVND (reference sequence). The CDR3 consists of 14 residues. The DNA for the CDR3 is TGTGCCAGTAGTATTCAAGGGACCGGCAATGAGCAGTTCTTC. It yields the protein CASSIQGTGNEQFF.